This entry is about one TCR beta chain. The data stem from a study of blood T cell repertoires in COVID-19. For the study at large: Spain, Italy and the United States supplied samples that represented acute and convalescent COVID-19. PBMCs, B-cell-depleted T cells, or T cells provided the cDNA or gDNA that made up the material.

Germline CDR1 reads SGHNT; CDR2 reads YYREEE (reference sequence). This CDR3 has 13 amino acids. V lost 0 bases and J 8 bases, leaving 11 bases between the germline ends. As originally analysed: How many nucleated cells were present was estimated from reference gene primer amplification. Profiled with immunoSEQ multiplex PCR; TCRdb holds only in-frame clones, not every one. The V and J calls and the clone size are those of that table, but D and trimming were determined from the DNA. The table shows approximately 150,000 clones, with 81% occurring only once. The chain is built from TRBV5-4 and TRBJ1-2, with a possible D match to TRBD1 (6 bases). The specimen sequenced was peripheral blood. The sequence was obtained from a human donor in a cohort sampled during active COVID-19. The CDR3 DNA is TGTGCCAGCAGCTTGGACAGGGTAGGCGGCTACACCTTC. Its protein product is CASSLDRVGGYTF. Filled out from reference TRBV5-4 and TRBJ1-2, the complete variable domain reads ETGVTQSPTHLIKTRGQQVTLRCSSQSGHNTVSWYQQALGQGPQFIFQYYREEENGRGNFPPRFSGLQFPNYSSELNVNALELDDSALYLCASSLDRVGGYTFGSGTRLTVV.